Listed here are 2 T cell receptor beta chains from one sample, sequenced in a study of CXCR3-negative and CXCR3-positive naive CD8 T cells. Their recognized antigens are unknown. General study findings and limits: Comparison of naive cells showed more hydrophobic TRB CDR3s in CXCR3-positive than in CXCR3-negative naive cells.

Preparation of TRB cDNA libraries relied on 5' RACE carrying UMI labels. One entry per CDR3 protein, without DNA, is what TCRdb gives after re-calling the 5' RACE reads. This sample carries under 110,000 distinct CDR3 sequences, with 0.38% going to the ten biggest clones. The specimen sequenced was naive CXCR3+ CD8+ T cells from blood. The subset denotes: CD45RO-CCR7+CD27+CD95- naive CD8+ T cells expressing CXCR3 (TNR3+). Source of these receptors: a human donor in good health. Some clones in this sample may be carry-over from other donors' samples.

This chain connects TRBV12-3 or TRBV12-4 to TRBJ1-2; the D call of TRBD1 rests on TCRdb alone, since no DNA is present to check it. This CDR3 has 14 amino acids. This CDR3 reads CASSLTGDGYGYTF.

This chain uses TRBV6-5 with TRBJ2-5; checking the TCRdb D call of TRBD2 is not possible without DNA. Germline V lookup: CDR1 MNHEY, CDR2 SVGAGI. This CDR3 has 17 residues. The CDR3 spells CASSYPSSLAGEETQYF.